The clone carrying this T cell receptor (beta chain) appeared a single time. Its antigen is not known. Only in-frame clones appear in the TCRdb table, and some are missing; sequencing was by immunoSEQ multiplex PCR. The table has some 120,000 clones, about 80% seen once. Time point in this sample: week 11, during vaccination. Every vaccine dose comprised 300 ug of mutant IDH1 20-mer peptide plus topical imiquimod. Donors' newly diagnosed IDH1-mutant WHO grade 3 or 4 astrocytomas lacked nuclear ATRX. CDR1 and CDR2 from the germline V gene are MDHEN and SYDVKM. The length of the CDR3 is 13 residues. J lost 8 bases, V lost 6 bases, and 9 bases had no gene match. These data are taken from a study of a mutant IDH1 vaccine in newly diagnosed glioma. Study-level background: In some groups vaccination began 4-6 weeks post-radiotherapy; others received it with temozolomide. Among treated patients, around 62% were male and around 38% female, and mean age was approximately 43 years. Prior therapy was radiotherapy, temozolomide, or both; most received both.

Here the sequenced sample was PBMCs, taken from a glioma patient whose treatment included an IDH1 peptide vaccine. The TCR originated in a man aged 35-49 years with glioma. The gene calls are TRBV28 and TRBJ1-2; 7 nucleotides agree with TRBD1. The CDR3 reads CASRRQGPRGYTF. CDR3 coding DNA: TGTGCCAGCAGGAGACAGGGTCCTAGGGGCTACACCTTC.